This TCR beta chain was recovered during a study of OX40 agonist ivuxolimab in advanced cancers. The protocol was immunoSEQ multiplex PCR, while the TCRdb copy is restricted to in-frame clones and leaves out a portion. The profile shows about 11,000 clones, 82% of them singletons. Germline assignment: CDR1 SGHTA and CDR2 FQGNSA. The CDR3 is made up of 17 amino acids. Trimming left V 6 bases short and J 5 bases short, with 24 bases between. J is TRBJ2-3 and V is TRBV7-2; no definite D call. Specimen: CD4+ or CD8+ T cells sorted from blood, collected in a trial of the OX40 agonist ivuxolimab. This sequence was found in an adult with an advanced solid tumor such as melanoma, head and neck, liver or kidney cancer. The CDR3 loop is CASSRWLPGSWEDTQYF. CDR3 DNA sequence: TGTGCCAGCAGTCGTTGGCTCCCCGGGTCCTGGGAAGATACGCAGTATTTT.